A selection of T cell receptor beta chains follows, all from one sample in a study of T cells in Graves' hyperthyroidism and ophthalmopathy. TCRdb re-analysed the multiplex PCR reads in MiXCR, keeping a single row per CDR3 protein. This table has 300,000 to 450,000 distinct CDR3 sequences, around 18% appearing once. Sequenced: blood. Receptors originate from a woman between 35 and 50 years old with Graves' ophthalmopathy. Each CDR3 is given with its conserved first and last residue. D genes are given only for firm matches. Size tells how often a clone was seen (once, few, many) or the class of an expanded clone, and some rows leave it out.

DNA	CDR3	V	J	D	size
TGCGCCAGCAGCTCTCAAACGGGGGTGCGTGAGCAGTACTTC	CASSSQTGVREQYF	TRBV5-1	TRBJ2-7	-	many
TGCAGTGCTCACCCGGGACTAGCGGGAGCTAGGGAAGAGACCCAGTACTTC	CSAHPGLAGAREETQYF	TRBV20-1	TRBJ2-5	TRBD2	many
TGTGCCAGCAGGGGAGGGGGCGCGCCCACTCTGTTGCAGTACTTC	CASRGGGAPTLLQYF	TRBV12-3/TRBV12-4	TRBJ2-7	-	-
TGTGCCACCAGCAGATCCGGGACAGGGGGCGCCGAGCAGTACTTC	CATSRSGTGGAEQYF	TRBV15	TRBJ2-7	TRBD1	many
TGTGCCAGCAGTTCCCCTGGTCGACCCCAGCATTTT	CASSSPGRPQHF	TRBV28	TRBJ1-5	-	many
TGTGCCAGCAGCAAGGGGGGGGGGCCCGGAGCCAAAAACATTCAGTACTTC	CASSKGGGPGAKNIQYF	TRBV7-2	TRBJ2-4	-	many
TGTGTCAGCAGTTACCCTGATATGACACTCTACGAGCAGTACTTC	CVSSYPDMTLYEQYF	TRBV6-5	TRBJ2-7	-	few
TGTGCCAGCGTTGGGGGTCCCGGGGAGCTGTTTTTT	CASVGGPGELFF	TRBV6-5	TRBJ2-2	-	many
TGCGCCAGCAGCGCGAATTCCGAGCAGTACTTC	CASSANSEQYF	TRBV5-1	TRBJ2-7	-	-
TGCAGTGCTAGAGTTCCGGGACAGGGGCCGAACACTGAAGCTTTCTTT	CSARVPGQGPNTEAFF	TRBV20-1	TRBJ1-1	TRBD1	many
TGTGCCAGCACCCATTCCCCCTACGAGCAGTACTTC	CASTHSPYEQYF	TRBV6-2/TRBV6-3	TRBJ2-7	-	many
TGTGCCAGCATCCGACTAGCGGGAGCCCCCTACGAGCAGTACTTC	CASIRLAGAPYEQYF	TRBV6-2/TRBV6-3	TRBJ2-7	TRBD2	many
TGTGCCACCAGCAGAGTGGGGGTAGGACACGAGCAGTACTTC	CATSRVGVGHEQYF	TRBV15	TRBJ2-7	-	many
TGTGCCAGCAGCCGGACAGGGAGGATCACTGAAGCTTTCTTT	CASSRTGRITEAFF	TRBV6-2/TRBV6-3	TRBJ1-1	TRBD1	-
TGTGCCACCAGTGATGAGCCGACAGAGCTGAACACTGAAGCTTTCTTT	CATSDEPTELNTEAFF	TRBV24-1	TRBJ1-1	-	many
TGCAGTGCTAGACTAGAGGGGTCCCACGAGCAGTACTTC	CSARLEGSHEQYF	TRBV20-1	TRBJ2-7	-	-
TGTGCCAGCAGTTCTGCAGGGGGGGGCACTGAAGCTTTCTTT	CASSSAGGGTEAFF	TRBV27	TRBJ1-1	TRBD1	-
TGTGCCAGCCAGGTCGGTGGGAGCTCCTACGAGCAGTACTTC	CASQVGGSSYEQYF	TRBV7-2	TRBJ2-7	-	-
TGTGCCAGCAGCGTGGGGGGAAACATTCAGTACTTC	CASSVGGNIQYF	TRBV9	TRBJ2-4	-	many
TGTGCCAGCAGTTTAGTCGGCGGGAGGGCCGCGGTCAAAAACATTCAGTACTTC	CASSLVGGRAAVKNIQYF	TRBV28	TRBJ2-4	TRBD2	many
TGTGCCAGCAGCTTAGATGGCCTACCGGGACAATGGGATTCACCCCTCCACTTT	CASSLDGLPGQWDSPLHF	TRBV11-2	TRBJ1-6	-	many
TGTGCCAGCAGTTTAGGGGCACAGGGAAGCTTCTCCTACGAGCAGTACTTC	CASSLGAQGSFSYEQYF	TRBV28	TRBJ2-7	-	-
TGTGCCAGCAGCTTAGGAGCTAGCGGGAGTAGCGAGCAGTACTTC	CASSLGASGSSEQYF	TRBV28	TRBJ2-7	TRBD2	-